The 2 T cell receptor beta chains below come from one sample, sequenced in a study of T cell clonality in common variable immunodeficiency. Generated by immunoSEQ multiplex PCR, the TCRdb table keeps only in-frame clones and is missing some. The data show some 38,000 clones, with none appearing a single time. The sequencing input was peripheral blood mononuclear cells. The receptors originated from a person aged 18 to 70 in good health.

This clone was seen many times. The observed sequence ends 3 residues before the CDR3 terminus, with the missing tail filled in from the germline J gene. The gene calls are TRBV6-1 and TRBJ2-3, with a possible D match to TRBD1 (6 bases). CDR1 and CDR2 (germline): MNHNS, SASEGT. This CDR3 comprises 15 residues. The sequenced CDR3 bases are TGTGCCAGCAGTGAAGCGCGGACAGTCCAAGAGACG. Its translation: CASSEARTVQET. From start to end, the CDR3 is CASSEARTVQETQYF.

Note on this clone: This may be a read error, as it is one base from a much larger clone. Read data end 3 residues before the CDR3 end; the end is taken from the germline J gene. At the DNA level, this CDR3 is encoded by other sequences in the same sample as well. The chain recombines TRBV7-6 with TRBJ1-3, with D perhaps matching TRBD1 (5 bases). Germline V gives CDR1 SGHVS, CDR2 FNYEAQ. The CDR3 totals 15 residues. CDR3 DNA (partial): TGTGCCAGCAGCTTAGGTGGGGCCTCTGGAAACACA. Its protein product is CASSLGGASGNT. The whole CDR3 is CASSLGGASGNTIYF. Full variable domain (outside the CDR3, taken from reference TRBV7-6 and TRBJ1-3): GAGVSQSPRYKVTKRGQDVALRCDPISGHVSLYWYRQALGQGPEFLTYFNYEAQQDKSGLPNDRFSAERPEGSISTLTIQRTEQRDSAMYRCASSLGGASGNTIYFGEGSWLTVV.